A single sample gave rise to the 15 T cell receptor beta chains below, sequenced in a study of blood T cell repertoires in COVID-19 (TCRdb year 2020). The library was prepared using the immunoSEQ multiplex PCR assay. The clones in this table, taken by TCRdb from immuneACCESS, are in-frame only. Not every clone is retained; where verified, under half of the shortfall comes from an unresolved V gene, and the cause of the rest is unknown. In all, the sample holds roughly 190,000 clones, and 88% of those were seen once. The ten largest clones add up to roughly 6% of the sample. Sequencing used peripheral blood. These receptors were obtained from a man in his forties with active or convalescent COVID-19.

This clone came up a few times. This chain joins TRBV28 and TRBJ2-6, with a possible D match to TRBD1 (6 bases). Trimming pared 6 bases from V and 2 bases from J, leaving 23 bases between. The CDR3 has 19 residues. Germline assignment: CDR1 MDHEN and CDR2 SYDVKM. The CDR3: CASSLYDGGESAGANVLTF. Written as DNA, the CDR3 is TGTGCCAGCAGCCTGTACGATGGGGGCGAGTCTGCTGGGGCCAACGTCCTGACTTTC. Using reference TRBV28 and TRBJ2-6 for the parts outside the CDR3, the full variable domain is DVKVTQSSRYLVKRTGEKVFLECVQDMDHENMFWYRQDPGLGLRLIYFSYDVKMKEKGDIPEGYSVSREKKERFSLILESASTNQTSMYLCASSLYDGGESAGANVLTFGAGSRLTVL.

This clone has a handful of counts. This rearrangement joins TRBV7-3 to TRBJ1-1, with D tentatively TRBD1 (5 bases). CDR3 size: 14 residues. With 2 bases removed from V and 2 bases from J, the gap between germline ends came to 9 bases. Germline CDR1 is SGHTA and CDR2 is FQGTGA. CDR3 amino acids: CASSLAGFNTEAFF. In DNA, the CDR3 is TGTGCCAGCAGCTTAGCAGGGTTCAACACTGAAGCTTTCTTT. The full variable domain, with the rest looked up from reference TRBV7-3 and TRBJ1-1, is GAGVSQTPSNKVTEKGKYVELRCDPISGHTALYWYRQSLGQGPEFLIYFQGTGAADDSGLPNDRFFAVRPEGSVSTLKIQRTERGDSAVYLCASSLAGFNTEAFFGQGTRLTVV.

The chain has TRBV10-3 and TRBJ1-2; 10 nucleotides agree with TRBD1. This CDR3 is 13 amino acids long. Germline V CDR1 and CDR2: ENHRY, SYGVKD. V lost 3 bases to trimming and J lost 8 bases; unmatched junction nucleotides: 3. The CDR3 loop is CAISDLDRGGYTF. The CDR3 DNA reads TGTGCCATCAGTGATTTGGACAGGGGGGGCTACACCTTC.

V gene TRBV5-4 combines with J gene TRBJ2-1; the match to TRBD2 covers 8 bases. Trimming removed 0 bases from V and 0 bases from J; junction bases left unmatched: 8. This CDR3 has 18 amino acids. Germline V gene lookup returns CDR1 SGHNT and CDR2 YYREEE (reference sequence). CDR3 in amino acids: CASSLDGSGKSSYNEQFF. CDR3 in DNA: TGTGCCAGCAGCTTGGATGGTAGCGGGAAGAGCTCCTACAATGAGCAGTTCTTC.

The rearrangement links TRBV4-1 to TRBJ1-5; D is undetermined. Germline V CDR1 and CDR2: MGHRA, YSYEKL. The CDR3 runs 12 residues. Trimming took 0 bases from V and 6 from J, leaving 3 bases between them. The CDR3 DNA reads TGCGCCAGCAGCCAAGAGAGTCAGCCCCAGCATTTT. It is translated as CASSQESQPQHF.

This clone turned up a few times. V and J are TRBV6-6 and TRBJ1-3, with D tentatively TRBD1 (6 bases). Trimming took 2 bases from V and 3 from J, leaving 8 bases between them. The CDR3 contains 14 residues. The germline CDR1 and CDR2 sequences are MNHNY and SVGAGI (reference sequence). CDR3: CASSYQDSGNTIYF. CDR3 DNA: TGTGCCAGCAGTTACCAGGACAGTGGAAACACCATATATTTT.

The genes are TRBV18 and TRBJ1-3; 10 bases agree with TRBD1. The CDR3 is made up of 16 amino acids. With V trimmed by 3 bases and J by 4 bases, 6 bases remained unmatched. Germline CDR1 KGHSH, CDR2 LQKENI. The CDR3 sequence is CASSPDRTGGGNTIYF. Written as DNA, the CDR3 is TGTGCCAGCTCACCCGACCGGACAGGGGGAGGAAACACCATATATTTT.

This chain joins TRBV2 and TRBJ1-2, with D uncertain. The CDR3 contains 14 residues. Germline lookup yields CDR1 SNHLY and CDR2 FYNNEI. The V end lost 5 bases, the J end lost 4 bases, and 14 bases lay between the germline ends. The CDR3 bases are TGTGCCAGCAGTTCTTTCGGGATCCGCTATGGCTACACCTTC. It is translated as CASSSFGIRYGYTF.

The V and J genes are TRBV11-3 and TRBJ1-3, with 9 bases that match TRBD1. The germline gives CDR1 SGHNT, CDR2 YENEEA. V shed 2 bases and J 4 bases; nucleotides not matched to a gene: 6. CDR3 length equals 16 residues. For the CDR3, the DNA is TGTGCCAGCAGCTTACGAGCCGGGACAGGGGGAAACACCATATATTTT. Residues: CASSLRAGTGGNTIYF. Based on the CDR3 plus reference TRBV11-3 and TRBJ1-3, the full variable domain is EAGVVQSPRYKIIEKKQPVAFWCNPISGHNTLYWYLQNLGQGPELLIRYENEEAVDDSQLPKDRFSAERLKGVDSTLKIQPAELGDSAVYLCASSLRAGTGGNTIYFGEGSWLTVV.

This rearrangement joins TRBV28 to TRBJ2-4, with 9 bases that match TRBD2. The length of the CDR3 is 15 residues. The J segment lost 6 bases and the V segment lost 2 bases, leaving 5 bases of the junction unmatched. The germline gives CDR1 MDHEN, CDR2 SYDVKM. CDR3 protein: CASSLPKAGGNIQYF. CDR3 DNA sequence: TGTGCCAGCAGTTTACCCAAAGCGGGGGGAAACATTCAGTACTTC.

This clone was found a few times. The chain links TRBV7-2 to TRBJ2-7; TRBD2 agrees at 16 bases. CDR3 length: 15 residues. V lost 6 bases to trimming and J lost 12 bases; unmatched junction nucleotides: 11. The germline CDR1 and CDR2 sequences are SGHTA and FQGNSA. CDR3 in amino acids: CASRNSGTSGGAWYF. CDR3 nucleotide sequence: TGTGCCAGCAGAAACTCCGGGACTAGCGGGGGGGCGTGGTACTTC.

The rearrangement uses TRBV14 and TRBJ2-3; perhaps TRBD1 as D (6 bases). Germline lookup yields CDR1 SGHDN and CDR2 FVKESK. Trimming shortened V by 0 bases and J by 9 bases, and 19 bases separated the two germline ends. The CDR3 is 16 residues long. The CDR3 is CASSQEALLQGTTQYF. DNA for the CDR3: TGTGCCAGCAGCCAAGAGGCCCTTCTACAGGGTACAACGCAGTATTTT.

The CDR3: CASSISSGRALEQYF. The CDR3 nucleotides read TGTGCCAGCAGCATATCTAGCGGGAGGGCCCTCGAGCAGTACTTC. The chain is built from TRBV9 and TRBJ2-7; 12 positions agree with TRBD2. CDR3 length: 15 amino acids. Germline V gene lookup returns CDR1 SGDLS and CDR2 YYNGEE. The trim removed 4 bases at V and 6 bases at J, leaving 8 bases unmatched. Combining the CDR3 with reference TRBV9 and TRBJ2-7 gives the whole variable domain DSGVTQTPKHLITATGQRVTLRCSPRSGDLSVYWYQQSLDQGLQFLIQYYNGEERAKGNILERFSAQQFPDLHSELNLSSLELGDSALYFCASSISSGRALEQYFGPGTRLTVT.

The CDR3: CSVFLQGRSYEQYF. The CDR3 DNA reads TGCAGCGTTTTTCTGCAGGGGCGATCCTACGAGCAGTACTTC. The chain has TRBV29-1 and TRBJ2-7; tentative D call: TRBD1 (6 bases). CDR1 is SQVTM, CDR2 ANQGSEA, per germline. V lost 5 bases and J lost 1, with 15 bases in between. This CDR3 is built from 14 residues.

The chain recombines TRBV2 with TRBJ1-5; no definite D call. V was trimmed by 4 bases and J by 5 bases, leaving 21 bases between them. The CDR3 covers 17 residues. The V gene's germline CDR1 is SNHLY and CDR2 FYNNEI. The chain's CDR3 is CASSGPNKPGADQPQHF. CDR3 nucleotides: TGTGCCAGCAGTGGTCCCAACAAACCGGGAGCGGATCAGCCCCAGCATTTT.